This T cell receptor (beta chain) appears in the sequencing data of a study of T cell responses to AZD1222 COVID-19 vaccine. Overall study findings and caveats: Donor demographics were predominantly white British with a female majority; clonal diversity may be underestimated. With two AZD1222 doses given, Spike-specific TCR breadth and depth both rose.

Method: immunoSEQ multiplex PCR; TCRdb's copy keeps in-frame clones and lacks some. The sample has 150,000 to 200,000 clones; 85% to 95% are singletons. A remark on this clone: As yet, its antigen is unknown.

Per the germline V gene, CDR1 is LGHDT and CDR2 is YNNKEL (reference sequence). The CDR3 sequence is 14 residues long. The V gene lost 4 bases and the J gene lost 5 bases, with 15 bases spanning the gap. The TCR sequence derives from an adult who received the AZD1222 COVID-19 vaccine. The chain uses TRBV3-1 (or the pseudogene TRBV3-2) and TRBJ2-7, with unresolved D. The sample in question was peripheral blood, obtained 28 days after the second AZD1222 dose. Here the CDR3 DNA reads TGTGCCAGCAGCCTGAATGGCGCTTGGGACGAGCAGTACTTC. Residues: CASSLNGAWDEQYF.